A single sample is the source of the 19 T cell receptor beta chains below, sequenced in a study of blood T cell repertoires in COVID-19. Assay: immunoSEQ multiplex PCR; the TCRdb copy retains only in-frame clones and omits some. The table has under 300,000 clones, about 85% seen once. The source material was peripheral blood. The receptor source for this set is a young man with active or convalescent COVID-19.

The chain joins TRBV5-1 to TRBJ2-3, with a weak D call TRBD1 (5 bases). This CDR3 contains 16 residues. Trimming removed 0 bases from V and 4 bases from J, with 15 bases in between. Germline CDR1 reads SGHRS; CDR2 reads YFSETQ. The CDR3 nucleotides are TGCGCCAGCAGCTTGGTAGGTCTTACAGGAGCAGATACGCAGTATTTT. It translates to CASSLVGLTGADTQYF. Based on the CDR3 plus reference TRBV5-1 and TRBJ2-3, the full variable domain is KAGVTQTPRYLIKTRGQQVTLSCSPISGHRSVSWYQQTPGQGLQFLFEYFSETQRNKGNFPGRFSGRQFSNSRSEMNVSTLELGDSALYLCASSLVGLTGADTQYFGPGTRLTVL.

The chain carries TRBV7-2 and TRBJ2-1, with 10 bases fitting TRBD2. Germline V CDR1 and CDR2: SGHTA, FQGNSA. Trimming removed 5 bases from V and 5 bases from J; junction bases left unmatched: 6. The CDR3 covers 15 residues. CDR3 nucleotides: TGTGCCAGCAGCGCTCTAGCGGGAGAGAACAATGAGCAGTTCTTC. This encodes CASSALAGENNEQFF.

The chain uses TRBV11-3 and TRBJ2-7; D gene ambiguous. Germline loops: CDR1 SGHNT, CDR2 YENEEA. The CDR3 has 14 residues. The V gene lost 5 bases and the J gene lost 0 bases, with 11 bases spanning the gap. The CDR3: CASSVSRISYEQYF. In DNA, the CDR3 is TGTGCCAGCAGCGTCTCCAGAATCTCCTACGAGCAGTACTTC.

V and J are TRBV7-6 and TRBJ2-1, with TRBD2 identical over 10 bases. J lost 8 bases, V lost 8 bases, and 15 bases had no gene match. CDR3 size: 16 residues. Germline CDR1 and CDR2: SGHVS and FNYEAQ. The CDR3 nucleotides are TGTGCCAGCGGCCCTCAGACTAGCGGGTGGGGCCATGAGCAGTTCTTC. This translates into CASGPQTSGWGHEQFF.

This chain joins TRBV18 and TRBJ1-4, with 10 bases aligning to TRBD1. The CDR3 contains 15 residues. The trim removed 4 bases at V and 8 bases at J, leaving 7 bases unmatched. CDR1 and CDR2 (germline): KGHSH, LQKENI. This CDR3 reads CASSQPGQGNEKLFF. The CDR3 DNA reads TGTGCCAGCTCACAGCCGGGACAGGGGAACGAAAAACTGTTTTTT.

This chain connects TRBV29-1 to TRBJ1-4; a possible D gene is TRBD1 (6 bases). The germline gives CDR1 SQVTM, CDR2 ANQGSEA. The CDR3 has 14 amino acids. Trimming pared 4 bases from V and 0 bases from J, leaving 9 bases between. CDR3 in DNA: TGCAGCGTTGCCAGGGGAACAACTAATGAAAAACTGTTTTTT. Protein: CSVARGTTNEKLFF.

This chain links TRBV21-1 with TRBJ2-3; the table's D call, TRBD2, was not checked against the DNA. TRBV21-1 is annotated as a pseudogene. The CDR3 is 18 residues long. The CDR3 DNA reads as TGTGCCAGCAGCAAAGGGCGGACTAGTTCTCCCGGACCAGATACGCAGTATTTT. It encodes CASSKGRTSSPGPDTQYF.

V is TRBV11-2 and J is TRBJ1-6; D is ambiguous. Germline CDR1 reads SGHAT; CDR2 reads FQNNGV. The CDR3 covers 13 residues. Deletions cut 3 bases from V and 14 bases from J, with 14 bases between. The CDR3 here is CASSFESDRSLHF. The CDR3 DNA sequence: TGTGCCAGCAGCTTTGAATCCGATCGGTCCCTCCACTTT.

The chain is built from TRBV6-6 and TRBJ2-3; a weak D match, TRBD2 (5 bases). Per the germline V gene, CDR1 is MNHNY and CDR2 is SVGAGI (reference sequence). The V end was cut by 6 bases, the J end by 9 bases, with 13 bases between. The CDR3 length is 12 residues. CDR3 bases: TGTGCCAGCAGCCCCGGGGAGAGGACGCAGTATTTT. Its protein product is CASSPGERTQYF.

The chain couples TRBV18 to TRBJ1-2; 7 bases fit TRBD1. The CDR3 has 19 amino acids. The germline CDR1 and CDR2 sequences are KGHSH and LQKENI. V trimming: 6 bases; J trimming: 0 bases; junction bases outside the gene matches: 19. The CDR3 nucleotides are TGTGCCAGCTCCCGCAACGAACTTACAGGGGCGTATGCTAACTATGGCTACACCTTC. It yields the protein CASSRNELTGAYANYGYTF.

This clone was observed at least ten times. This rearrangement joins TRBV21-1 to TRBJ1-5; TRBD1, the table's D call, lacks a check against the DNA. TRBV21-1 has pseudogene status. The CDR3 length is 10 residues. CDR3 DNA sequence: TGTGCCAGCATGGGGCCCTTCGAGCATTTT. It specifies CASMGPFEHF.

The chain recombines TRBV21-1 with TRBJ2-1; the table gives TRBD2 as D, unverified against the DNA. TRBV21-1 is deemed a pseudogene. The CDR3 spans 16 residues. DNA of the CDR3: TGTGCCAGCACCCACCCCCGGTGTCGCTCCTACAATGAGCAGTTCTTC. Its translation is CASTHPRCRSYNEQFF.

The gene calls are TRBV19 and TRBJ2-5; 8 bases are shared with TRBD1. CDR3 length: 15 amino acids. Germline lookup yields CDR1 LNHDA and CDR2 SQIVND (reference sequence). V shed 6 bases, J shed 5 bases, and the junction held 11 bases outside the gene matches. This CDR3 reads CASSTLQGARETQYF. The DNA for the CDR3 is TGTGCCAGTAGCACTCTGCAGGGGGCGCGGGAGACCCAGTACTTC.

Here the CDR3 DNA reads TGTGCCACCAGTGCAGGGTTCCGAGATTCCGACAATGAGCAGTTCTTC. This gives the protein CATSAGFRDSDNEQFF. The rearrangement links TRBV24-1 to TRBJ2-1; possibly TRBD1 for D (5 bases). The germline V and J ends were trimmed by 5 bases and 5 bases, with 18 bases remaining between them. Germline CDR1 reads KGHDR; CDR2 reads SFDVKD. The CDR3 runs to 16 residues.

This rearrangement joins TRBV7-6 to TRBJ2-7, with unresolved D. The germline V and J ends were trimmed by 3 bases and 1 base, with 10 bases remaining between them. The CDR3 is made up of 14 amino acids. From germline, CDR1 is SGHVS and CDR2 FNYEAQ. CDR3 bases: TGTGCCAGCAGCTTCTCAGGCTCATCCTACGAGCAGTACTTC. Translated, it gives CASSFSGSSYEQYF.

This clone came up once. CDR3 bases: TGTGCCTGGAGTAAGGGACAGGGATCCTACGAGCAGTACTTC. The encoded protein is CAWSKGQGSYEQYF. The rearrangement links TRBV30 to TRBJ2-7, with 9 bases matching TRBD1. The V segment lost 2 bases and the J segment 1 base; nucleotides outside the gene matches: 3. The CDR3 extends over 14 amino acids. Germline CDR1 and CDR2: GTSNPN and SVGIG (reference sequence).

CDR3 residues: CASSLGTGGNQPQHF. CDR3 coding DNA: TGTGCCAGCAGTCTCGGGACAGGGGGCAATCAGCCCCAGCATTTT. The chain employs TRBV27 and TRBJ1-5, with 10 bases lining up with TRBD1. In germline, CDR1 is MNHEY, CDR2 SMNVEV (reference sequence). Losses at the gene ends were 5 bases for V and 2 bases for J; bases not matched to a gene: 3. This CDR3 has 15 amino acids.

This chain links TRBV5-1 with TRBJ2-7; D unresolved. Per germline, CDR1 SGHRS and CDR2 YFSETQ. The ends were cut back, 3 bases at V and 2 bases at J, with 12 bases in the middle. CDR3 length: 14 amino acids. CDR3 protein: CASSYDTYPYEQYF. CDR3 nucleotide sequence: TGCGCCAGCAGCTACGACACCTACCCCTACGAGCAGTACTTC.

V usage is TRBV6-6 and J usage is TRBJ2-1; 7 bases are shared with TRBD1. The CDR3 covers 14 residues. Germline assignment: CDR1 MNHNY and CDR2 SVGAGI (reference sequence). Trimming cost V 5 bases and J 3 bases; bases outside gene matches: 4. The CDR3 sequence is CASSHRDSYNEQFF. The CDR3 bases are TGTGCCAGCAGTCACCGGGACAGCTACAATGAGCAGTTCTTC.